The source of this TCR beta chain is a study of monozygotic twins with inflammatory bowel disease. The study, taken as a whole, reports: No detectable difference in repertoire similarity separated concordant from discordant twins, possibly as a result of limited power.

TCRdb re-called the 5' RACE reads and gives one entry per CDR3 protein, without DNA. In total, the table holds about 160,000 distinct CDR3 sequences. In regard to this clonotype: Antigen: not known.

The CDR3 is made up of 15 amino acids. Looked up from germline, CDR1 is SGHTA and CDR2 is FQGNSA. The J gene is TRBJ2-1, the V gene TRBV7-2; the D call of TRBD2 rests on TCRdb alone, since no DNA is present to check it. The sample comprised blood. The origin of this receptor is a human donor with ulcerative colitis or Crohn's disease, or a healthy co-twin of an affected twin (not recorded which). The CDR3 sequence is CASRLGLAGGGEQFF.